This entry lists 30 T cell receptor beta chains sequenced from one sample in a study of blood T cells in healthy people across ages. The use of a sample-barcoded 5' primer and a J-beta primer mix characterized a second PCR of 7 to 11 cycles. One entry per CDR3 protein results from TCRdb running MiXCR on the 5' RACE reads. The data contain approximately 1.5 million distinct CDR3 sequences, 42% of them singletons. Sequencing was carried out using blood. Receptor source: a woman aged 18-29 years in good health.

This clonotype was picked up a small number of times. V is TRBV27 and J is TRBJ1-2; tentative D call: TRBD1 (6 bases). Deletions cut 5 bases from V and 5 bases from J, with 12 bases between. This CDR3 comprises 13 residues. The germline V gene encodes CDR1 MNHEY and CDR2 SMNVEV (reference sequence). CDR3 sequence (DNA): TGTGCCAGCAGTCCATGGACAGAATATGGCTACACCTTC. Its translation: CASSPWTEYGYTF.

This chain connects TRBV20-1 to TRBJ2-7, with 9 bases aligning to TRBD1. The germline gives CDR1 DFQATT, CDR2 SNEGSKA (reference sequence). The CDR3 spans 15 residues. After removal of 0 bases from V and 3 bases from J, the junction contained 6 bases not matched to a gene. CDR3 region: CSARDRGQGSYEQYF. Written as DNA, the CDR3 is TGCAGTGCTAGAGATCGGGGACAGGGCAGCTACGAGCAGTACTTC.

The genes are TRBV20-1 and TRBJ2-3; TRBD2 is a possible D gene (5 bases). Trimming cost V 6 bases and J 7 bases, with 11 bases left between them. The germline V gene has CDR1 DFQATT and CDR2 SNEGSKA (reference sequence). The CDR3 consists of 11 residues. CDR3 DNA: TGCAGTGCGACTAAAGCGAATACGCAGTATTTT. This translates into CSATKANTQYF.

This clonotype was counted between two and nine times. The chain couples TRBV7-2 to TRBJ2-3; 15 bases align to TRBD2. The CDR3 totals 17 residues. The V and J ends lost 5 bases and 3 bases, in that order; junction bases with no gene match: 6. Germline CDR1 SGHTA, CDR2 FQGNSA. The CDR3 coding sequence is TGTGCCAGCAGCGCCCCAGGGACTAGCGGGAGGACAGATACGCAGTATTTT. Translation gives CASSAPGTSGRTDTQYF.

The V gene is TRBV7-8, the J gene TRBJ2-4; no firm D call. V was clipped by 5 bases and J by 2 bases, with 13 bases between them. Germline V CDR1 and CDR2: SGHVS, FQNEAQ. The CDR3 length is 15 residues. The CDR3 region has the DNA TGTGCCAGCAGCCTTATAAATGGGCCCAAAAACATTCAGTACTTC. This codes for CASSLINGPKNIQYF.

The rearrangement links TRBV7-2 to TRBJ2-3, with 10 bases that match TRBD2. Germline V gene lookup returns CDR1 SGHTA and CDR2 FQGNSA. With V trimmed by 4 bases and J by 2 bases, 6 bases remained unmatched. The CDR3 runs 16 residues. The CDR3 nucleotides read TGTGCCAGCAGCTCATCTAGCGGGAGCCCCACAGATACGCAGTATTTT. Encoded protein: CASSSSSGSPTDTQYF.

The chain links TRBV29-1 to TRBJ2-1; D gene uncertain. Germline CDR1 is SQVTM and CDR2 is ANQGSEA. The CDR3 sequence is 13 residues long. The CDR3 DNA follows: TGCGGCGCCGCGCGGCCATTACTCGGTGAGCAGTTCTTC. Protein product: CGAARPLLGEQFF.

This clonotype was recorded a few times. This chain links TRBV28 with TRBJ2-7, with TRBD2 matching 10 bases. CDR1 is MDHEN, CDR2 SYDVKM, per germline. The CDR3 spans 15 residues. V was pared by 5 bases and J by 2 bases, with 6 bases of the junction left unmatched. DNA of the CDR3: TGTGCCAGCAGTAGAGCTAGCGGGAGTACCTACGAGCAGTACTTC. Amino acids: CASSRASGSTYEQYF. Full variable domain (rest looked up from reference TRBV28 and TRBJ2-7): DVKVTQSSRYLVKRTGEKVFLECVQDMDHENMFWYRQDPGLGLRLIYFSYDVKMKEKGDIPEGYSVSREKKERFSLILESASTNQTSMYLCASSRASGSTYEQYFGPGTRLTVT.

CDR3 DNA sequence: TGTGCCAGCAGTCCCGTCGGGGGTGAAGAGACCCAGTACTTC. Translation: CASSPVGGEETQYF. The chain combines TRBV27 with TRBJ2-5, with TRBD2 as a possible D gene (6 bases). The V end was cut by 5 bases, the J end by 3 bases, with 13 bases between. The germline V gene has CDR1 MNHEY and CDR2 SMNVEV (reference sequence). The CDR3 spans 14 residues.

This clonotype was seen only a few times. The V gene is TRBV20-1, the J gene TRBJ2-3; D is perhaps TRBD1 or TRBD2 (5 bases each). The V end lost 0 bases, the J end lost 6 bases, and 13 bases lay between the germline ends. This CDR3 comprises 14 residues. Looked up from germline, CDR1 is DFQATT and CDR2 is SNEGSKA (reference sequence). Here the CDR3 reads CSARDVQGRDTQYF. In DNA, the CDR3 is TGCAGTGCTAGAGATGTCCAGGGACGGGATACGCAGTATTTT.

This chain joins TRBV20-1 and TRBJ2-1; unclear D gene. V was clipped by 0 bases and J by 2 bases, with 8 bases between them. CDR1 DFQATT and CDR2 SNEGSKA come from the germline V gene (reference sequence). The CDR3 consists of 14 residues. The CDR3 DNA sequence: TGCAGTGCTAGAGATCGTGTGGCCTACAATGAGCAGTTCTTC. It specifies CSARDRVAYNEQFF.

The chain employs TRBV20-1 and TRBJ2-3; D is uncertain. This CDR3 comprises 13 residues. Trimming stripped 6 bases from V and 3 bases from J, with 13 bases between. CDR1 is DFQATT and CDR2 is SNEGSKA in the germline V gene (reference sequence). The CDR3 nucleotides read TGCAGTGCCGCCTTTGGGGTGACAGATACGCAGTATTTT. Its protein product is CSAAFGVTDTQYF.

This clonotype was counted many times. The chain combines TRBV15 with TRBJ2-3; TRBD2 is a possible D gene (6 bases). CDR1 is LNHNV, CDR2 YYDKDF, per germline (reference sequence). The germline V and J ends were trimmed by 0 bases and 6 bases, with 13 bases remaining between them. This CDR3 contains 15 residues. The DNA for the CDR3 is TGTGCCACCAGCAGAGAAACGGGAGCTCCCGATACGCAGTATTTT. It specifies CATSRETGAPDTQYF.

The rearrangement joins TRBV6-5 to TRBJ1-2; D gene ambiguous. V was clipped by 0 bases and J by 5 bases, with 13 bases between them. Germline V gene lookup returns CDR1 MNHEY and CDR2 SVGAGI. This CDR3 contains 15 residues. CDR3 sequence reads: CASSYSTARWYGYTF. The CDR3 bases are TGTGCCAGCAGTTACTCGACGGCCAGGTGGTATGGCTACACCTTC.

At least ten counts were recorded for this clonotype. The chain is built from TRBV4-1 and TRBJ2-1; D gene unclear. Germline V gene lookup returns CDR1 MGHRA and CDR2 YSYEKL. The CDR3 is 14 residues long. V lost 4 bases and J lost 6, with 13 bases in between. The CDR3 DNA reads as TGCGCCAGCAGCCTAGGTCCGGGTTTCAATGAGCAGTTCTTC. This sequence encodes CASSLGPGFNEQFF.

V is TRBV2 and J is TRBJ1-1; D remains ambiguous. CDR1 is SNHLY, CDR2 FYNNEI, per germline. This CDR3 is built from 12 residues. With 9 bases removed from V and 4 bases from J, the gap between germline ends came to 12 bases. CDR3 protein: CASPRVGTEAFF. DNA of the CDR3: TGTGCCAGTCCGCGCGTGGGCACTGAAGCTTTCTTT.

The V call is TRBV20-1, the J call TRBJ2-3; unclear D gene. V was shortened by 3 bases and J by 9 bases, with 13 bases between the two germline ends. The germline V gene encodes CDR1 DFQATT and CDR2 SNEGSKA (reference sequence). The CDR3 length is 12 residues. The CDR3 region has the DNA TGCAGTGCTAGTAACATAGCACGGACGCAGTATTTT. Its translation is CSASNIARTQYF.

This clonotype came up a few times. The chain has TRBV6-1 and TRBJ2-7; a weak D match, TRBD2 (7 bases). V was cut by 5 bases and J by 1 base, with 21 bases left in between. CDR3 length: 17 amino acids. Germline V gene sequence: CDR1 MNHNS, CDR2 SASEGT. The CDR3 DNA follows: TGTGCCAGCAGTCCCGCAAGGCTTGGGAGGGGGTCCTACGAGCAGTACTTC. As protein: CASSPARLGRGSYEQYF.

CDR3 amino acids: CAISEGKAGRSTDTQYF. CDR3 sequence (DNA): TGTGCCATCAGTGAAGGAAAAGCGGGGAGAAGCACAGATACGCAGTATTTT. V usage is TRBV10-3 and J usage is TRBJ2-3; 7 bases are shared with TRBD2. This CDR3 is 17 amino acids long. V was clipped by 3 bases and J by 0 bases; unmatched bases: 9. Germline CDR1 and CDR2: ENHRY and SYGVKD.

This clonotype has just a few counts. The chain recombines TRBV4-3 with TRBJ2-1, with TRBD2 as a possible D gene (7 bases). V was shortened by 0 bases and J by 2 bases, with 11 bases between the two germline ends. CDR1 is LGHNA and CDR2 is YSLEER in the germline V gene. This CDR3 has 16 residues. CDR3 nucleotides: TGCGCCAGCAGCCAAGATAAGGGGGGGGCCTACAATGAGCAGTTCTTC. This encodes CASSQDKGGAYNEQFF.

The chain carries TRBV29-1 and TRBJ2-4, with D tentatively TRBD1 (6 bases). V lost 6 bases and J 0 bases, leaving 12 bases between the germline ends. CDR1 is SQVTM and CDR2 is ANQGSEA in the germline V gene. This CDR3 is built from 14 residues. The CDR3 is CSVAGVEAKNIQYF. Written as DNA, the CDR3 is TGCAGCGTGGCAGGGGTCGAAGCCAAAAACATTCAGTACTTC.

The chain employs TRBV7-2 and TRBJ2-5, with D uncertain. TRBJ2-4 matches the DNA end more closely, so the J call is doubtful. The CDR3 covers 11 residues. Germline loops: CDR1 SGHTA, CDR2 FQGNSA. The CDR3 DNA follows: TGTGCCAGCAGCTTAGTAGCCATTCAGTACTTC. Its translation: CASSLVAIQYF.

The chain employs TRBV4-2 and TRBJ2-1, with TRBD2 identical over 12 bases. The CDR3 totals 21 residues. V was pared by 4 bases and J by 1 base, with 17 bases of the junction left unmatched. In germline, CDR1 is LGHNA, CDR2 YNFKEQ. The CDR3 DNA follows: TGTGCCAGCAGCCCGAAAACGAAGCCTAGCGGGAGGGCCGAATCCTACAATGAGCAGTTCTTC. As protein: CASSPKTKPSGRAESYNEQFF.

The chain carries TRBV29-1 and TRBJ2-7; tentative D call: TRBD1 (6 bases). The ends were cut back, 6 bases at V and 2 bases at J, with 23 bases in the middle. From germline, CDR1 is SQVTM and CDR2 ANQGSEA. The CDR3 is 16 amino acids. Written as DNA, the CDR3 is TGCAGCGTAGAGAACCCGACAGGAATCGGGCCCTACGAGCAGTACTTC. It is translated as CSVENPTGIGPYEQYF.

This clonotype was counted between two and nine times. V gene TRBV7-9 combines with J gene TRBJ1-5, with D tentatively TRBD1 (5 bases). Germline V gene sequence: CDR1 SEHNR, CDR2 FQNEAQ (reference sequence). This CDR3 is 14 amino acids long. The V end lost 5 bases, the J end lost 7 bases, and 15 bases lay between the germline ends. The CDR3 sequence is CASSPIGGNQPQHF. The CDR3 region has the DNA TGTGCCAGCAGCCCGATCGGGGGGAACCAGCCCCAGCATTTT.

The gene calls are TRBV20-1 and TRBJ1-3, with 7 bases lining up with TRBD1. Germline CDR1 reads DFQATT; CDR2 reads SNEGSKA (reference sequence). Losses at the gene ends were 1 base for V and 0 bases for J; bases not matched to a gene: 6. The CDR3 runs 16 residues. The CDR3 region is CSARAGQPFSGNTIYF. In nucleotides, the CDR3 is TGCAGTGCTAGAGCGGGACAGCCTTTCTCTGGAAACACCATATATTTT.

Only a few counts were recorded for this clonotype. The chain recombines TRBV28 with TRBJ2-3, with TRBD1 identical over 7 bases. Germline trimming cut 5 bases from V and 5 bases from J; bases unmatched to any gene: 10. From germline, CDR1 is MDHEN and CDR2 SYDVKM. The CDR3 has 15 amino acids. The CDR3 region has the DNA TGTGCCAGCAGTCTGATACAGGGGCCCTTAGATACGCAGTATTTT. This translates into CASSLIQGPLDTQYF.

This clonotype was detected many times. The chain has TRBV10-3 and TRBJ2-1, with D tentatively TRBD1 or TRBD2 (5 bases each). The germline V gene has CDR1 ENHRY and CDR2 SYGVKD. Trimming pared 10 bases from V and 6 bases from J, leaving 19 bases between. CDR3 length equals 14 residues. Here the CDR3 DNA reads TGTGCCACCTCCGGGACGAATACGCTCAATGAGCAGTTCTTC. Translating gives CATSGTNTLNEQFF.

A remark on this clonotype: Relative to the germline gene, one junction end is altered; a read error may explain this. The chain links TRBV7-7 to TRBJ2-5; a possible D gene is TRBD2 (5 bases). Germline values: CDR1 SSHAT, CDR2 FNYEAQ (reference sequence). CDR3 length: 16 amino acids. In nucleotides, the CDR3 is TGTGCTAGCAGCAGCCTAGCCACCTTCAAGCGGGAGACCCAGTACTTC. It specifies CASSSLATFKRETQYF.

This clonotype was counted ten times or more. The chain uses TRBV20-1 and TRBJ1-5; D is possibly TRBD1 (6 bases). The V and J ends lost 2 bases and 1 base respectively, with 12 bases between them. CDR3 length equals 15 residues. Germline V gene lookup returns CDR1 DFQATT and CDR2 SNEGSKA (reference sequence). The CDR3 sequence: CSARTGFLSNQPQHF. The DNA for the CDR3 is TGCAGTGCTAGAACAGGGTTTCTGAGCAATCAGCCCCAGCATTTT.